This TCR beta chain stems from a study of spatial heterogeneity in lung cancer. About the research overall: Detection of beta-chain sequences consistently exceeded that of alpha-chain sequences.

This clonotype occurred many times. The time point is: blood at routine non-recurrence follow-up after resection. Unsorted whole RNA samples from tumor, nontumor lung or frozen PBMC were sequenced. TCRdb re-called the 5' RACE reads through MiXCR, storing one row per CDR3 protein. The sample yields 25,000 or so distinct CDR3 sequences, roughly 5.5% seen once. The CDR3 is 13 residues long. Trimming stripped 2 bases from V and 7 bases from J, with 6 bases between. Here the sequenced sample was PBMCs, taken at follow-up. This TCR was recovered from a male donor with early-stage non-small cell lung cancer. The chain combines TRBV12-3 or TRBV12-4 with TRBJ1-6, with unresolved D. The chain's CDR3 is CASSLMQNSPLHF. The DNA of the CDR3 is TGTGCCAGCAGTTTAATGCAGAATTCACCCCTCCACTTT.